This T cell receptor (beta chain) was documented in a study of blood T cell repertoires in COVID-19. As for the study in general: Collection of acute and convalescent COVID-19 samples took place in the United States, Italy and Spain. T cells, B-cell-depleted T cells, or PBMCs provided the cDNA or gDNA that served as material.

This CDR3 comprises 16 residues. The V gene lost 0 bases and the J gene lost 0 bases, with 9 bases spanning the gap. CDR1 and CDR2 (germline): SGHVS, FNYEAQ. In the original processing: How many nucleated cells were present was estimated from reference gene primer amplification. Data came from immunoSEQ multiplex PCR; TCRdb stores just in-frame clones and leaves some out. The V and J calls and clone size come from that table; D and trimming were worked out from the DNA. The sample shows some 200,000 clones, 80% to 90% of them seen only once. This clone was found a few times. This TCR was sampled from a woman older than 75 with active or convalescent COVID-19. Sample: peripheral blood. This rearrangement joins TRBV7-6 to TRBJ1-3, with D unclear. This CDR3 reads CASSLAAANSGNTIYF. The DNA for the CDR3 is TGTGCCAGCAGCTTAGCTGCGGCAAACTCTGGAAACACCATATATTTT.